A single sample gave rise to the 7 T cell receptor beta chains below, sequenced in a study of blood T cells in healthy people across ages. A J-beta primer mix and a sample-barcoded 5' primer were used in a second PCR of about 7 to 12 cycles. TCRdb reprocessed the 5' RACE reads with MiXCR, giving one entry per CDR3 protein. In the table there are over 950,000 distinct CDR3 sequences, around two fifths of which are singletons. The source material was blood. The receptors come from a man younger than 35 in good health.

The genes are TRBV18 and TRBJ2-1, with D possibly being TRBD1 (5 bases). The CDR3 extends over 18 amino acids. V lost 4 bases to trimming and J lost 0 bases, with 19 bases between them. Per the germline V gene, CDR1 is KGHSH and CDR2 is LQKENI. CDR3 sequence reads: CASSLNFREGSSYNEQFF. CDR3 bases: TGTGCCAGCTCACTCAATTTCAGGGAAGGTAGCTCCTACAATGAGCAGTTCTTC.

The V call is TRBV20-1, the J call TRBJ2-1; 9 bases align to TRBD1. The junction had 9 bases not matched to a gene; V was cut back by 5 bases and J by 7 bases. The CDR3 covers 14 residues. Germline CDR1 DFQATT, CDR2 SNEGSKA (reference sequence). Here the CDR3 DNA reads TGCAGTGCTGACCCCGGGACAGGGTTGAATGAGCAGTTCTTC. Translation gives CSADPGTGLNEQFF.

This clonotype has more than one count but fewer than ten. The chain couples TRBV5-5 to TRBJ2-3; the match to TRBD1 covers 7 bases. The CDR3 runs to 16 residues. V dropped 3 bases and J dropped 2; count of bases not matched to a gene: 9. CDR1 and CDR2 from the germline V gene are SGHKS and YYEKEE (reference sequence). CDR3 amino acids: CASSSSTGFSTDTQYF. CDR3 DNA sequence: TGTGCCAGCAGCTCATCGACAGGGTTTTCCACAGATACGCAGTATTTT.

The chain links TRBV9 to TRBJ2-1; TRBD1 matches at 8 bases. V shed 3 bases, J shed 0 bases, and the junction held 2 bases outside the gene matches. The CDR3 sequence is 15 residues long. Looked up from germline, CDR1 is SGDLS and CDR2 is YYNGEE. The CDR3 sequence is CASSDRGYSYNEQFF. CDR3 in DNA: TGTGCCAGCAGCGACAGGGGGTACTCCTACAATGAGCAGTTCTTC.

The chain combines TRBV7-9 with TRBJ2-7, with 9 bases identical to TRBD2. Trimming removed 4 bases from V and 0 bases from J; junction bases left unmatched: 4. The germline V gene has CDR1 SEHNR and CDR2 FQNEAQ (reference sequence). The CDR3 loop spans 15 amino acids. The CDR3 region has the DNA TGTGCCAGCAGCTCCAGCGGGGGGTCCTCCTACGAGCAGTACTTC. Its translation: CASSSSGGSSYEQYF.

This clonotype turned up a few times. V is TRBV13 and J is TRBJ2-1; TRBD1 might be the D (5 bases). From germline, CDR1 is PRHDT and CDR2 FYEKMQ (reference sequence). V lost 0 bases to trimming and J lost 0 bases, with 9 bases between them. CDR3 length equals 16 residues. Here the CDR3 reads CASSLGVTASYNEQFF. In DNA, the CDR3 is TGTGCCAGCAGCTTAGGAGTGACAGCCTCCTACAATGAGCAGTTCTTC.

This clonotype was observed at least ten times. The chain employs TRBV6-2 or TRBV6-3 and TRBJ1-5, with no clear D. The ends were cut back, 4 bases at V and 0 bases at J, with 4 bases in the middle. The CDR3 covers 13 residues. CDR1 and CDR2 from the germline V gene are MNHEY and SVGEGT. CDR3 in DNA: TGTGCCAGCAGTTCAAATAGCAATCAGCCCCAGCATTTT. Translation gives CASSSNSNQPQHF.